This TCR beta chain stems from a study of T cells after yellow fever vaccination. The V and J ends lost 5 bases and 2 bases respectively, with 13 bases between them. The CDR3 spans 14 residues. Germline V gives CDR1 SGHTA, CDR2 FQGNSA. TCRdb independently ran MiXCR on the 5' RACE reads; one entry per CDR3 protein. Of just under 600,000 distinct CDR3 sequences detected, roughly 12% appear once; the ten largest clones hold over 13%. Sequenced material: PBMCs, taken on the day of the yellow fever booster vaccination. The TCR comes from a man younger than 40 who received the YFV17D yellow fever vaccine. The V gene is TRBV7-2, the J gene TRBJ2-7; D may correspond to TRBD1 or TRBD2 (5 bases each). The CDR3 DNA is TGTGCCAGCAGCCGAGGGGCAGGCCCCTACGAGCAGTACTTC. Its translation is CASSRGAGPYEQYF.